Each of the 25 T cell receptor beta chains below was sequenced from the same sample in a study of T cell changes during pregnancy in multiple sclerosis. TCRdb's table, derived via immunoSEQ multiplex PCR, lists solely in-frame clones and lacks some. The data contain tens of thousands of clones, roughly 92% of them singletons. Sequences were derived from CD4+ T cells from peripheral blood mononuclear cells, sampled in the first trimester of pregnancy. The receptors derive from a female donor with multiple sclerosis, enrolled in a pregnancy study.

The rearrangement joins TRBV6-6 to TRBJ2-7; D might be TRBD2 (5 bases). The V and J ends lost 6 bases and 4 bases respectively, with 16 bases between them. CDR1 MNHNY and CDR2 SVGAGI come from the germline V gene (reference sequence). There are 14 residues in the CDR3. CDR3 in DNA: TGTGCCAGCAGCCGTAGCGAGGGAAATTACGAGCAGTACTTC. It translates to CASSRSEGNYEQYF.

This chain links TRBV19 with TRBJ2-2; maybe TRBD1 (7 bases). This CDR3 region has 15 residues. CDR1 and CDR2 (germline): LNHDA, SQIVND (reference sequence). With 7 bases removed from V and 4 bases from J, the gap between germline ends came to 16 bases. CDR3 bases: TGTGCCAGTATAGGGACAGCGGGTACCACCGGGGAGCTGTTTTTT. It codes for CASIGTAGTTGELFF.

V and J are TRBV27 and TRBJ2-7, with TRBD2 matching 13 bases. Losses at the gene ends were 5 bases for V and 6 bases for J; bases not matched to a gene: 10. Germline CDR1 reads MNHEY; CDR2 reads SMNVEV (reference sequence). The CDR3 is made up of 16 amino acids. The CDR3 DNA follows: TGTGCCAGCAGTCCCCAAGGACTAGCGGGAGCGCTCGAGCAGTACTTC. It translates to CASSPQGLAGALEQYF.

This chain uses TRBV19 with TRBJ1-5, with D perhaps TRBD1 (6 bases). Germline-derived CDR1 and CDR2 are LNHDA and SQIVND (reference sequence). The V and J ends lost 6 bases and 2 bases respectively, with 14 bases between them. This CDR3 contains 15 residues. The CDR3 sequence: CASSLDSSRNQPQHF. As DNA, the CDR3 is TGTGCCAGTAGCTTGGACAGCTCCCGCAATCAGCCCCAGCATTTT. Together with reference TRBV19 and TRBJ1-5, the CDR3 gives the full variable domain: DGGITQSPKYLFRKEGQNVTLSCEQNLNHDAMYWYRQDPGQGLRLIYYSQIVNDFQKGDIAEGYSVSREKKESFPLTVTSAQKNPTAFYLCASSLDSSRNQPQHFGDGTRLSIL.

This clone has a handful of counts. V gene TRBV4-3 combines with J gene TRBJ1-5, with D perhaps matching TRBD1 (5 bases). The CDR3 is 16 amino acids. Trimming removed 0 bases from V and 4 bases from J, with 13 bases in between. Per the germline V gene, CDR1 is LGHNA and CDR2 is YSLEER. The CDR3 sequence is CASSQDQGQQNQPQHF. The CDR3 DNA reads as TGCGCCAGCAGCCAAGATCAAGGACAACAAAATCAGCCCCAGCATTTT.

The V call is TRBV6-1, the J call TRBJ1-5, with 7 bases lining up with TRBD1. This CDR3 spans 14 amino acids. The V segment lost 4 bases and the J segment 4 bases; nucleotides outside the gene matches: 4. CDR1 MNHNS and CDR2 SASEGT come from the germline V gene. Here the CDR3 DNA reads TGTGCCAGCAGTGCGACAGGGATTAATCAGCCCCAGCATTTT. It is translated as CASSATGINQPQHF.

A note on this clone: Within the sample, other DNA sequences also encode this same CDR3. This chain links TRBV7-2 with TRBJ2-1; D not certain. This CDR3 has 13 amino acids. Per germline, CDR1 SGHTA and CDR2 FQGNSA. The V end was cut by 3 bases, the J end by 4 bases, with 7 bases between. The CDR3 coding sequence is TGTGCCAGCAGCTTTGGTACTTACAATGAGCAGTTCTTC. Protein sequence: CASSFGTYNEQFF.

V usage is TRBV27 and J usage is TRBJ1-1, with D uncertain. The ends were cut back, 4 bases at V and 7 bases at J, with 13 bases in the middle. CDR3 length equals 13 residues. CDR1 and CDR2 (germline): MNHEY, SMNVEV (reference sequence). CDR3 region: CASSSWTEDEAFF. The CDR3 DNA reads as TGTGCCAGCAGTTCCTGGACGGAGGATGAAGCTTTCTTT.

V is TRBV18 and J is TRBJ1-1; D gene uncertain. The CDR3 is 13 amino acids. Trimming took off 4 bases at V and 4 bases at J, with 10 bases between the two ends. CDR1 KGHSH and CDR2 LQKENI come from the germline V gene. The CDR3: CASSQGVGTEAFF. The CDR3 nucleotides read TGTGCCAGCTCACAGGGAGTGGGCACTGAAGCTTTCTTT.

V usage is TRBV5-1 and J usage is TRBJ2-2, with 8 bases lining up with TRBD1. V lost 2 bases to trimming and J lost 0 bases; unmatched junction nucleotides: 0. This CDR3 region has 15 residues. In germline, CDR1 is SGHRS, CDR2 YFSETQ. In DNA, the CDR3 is TGCGCCAGCAGCTTACAGGGGGCGAACACCGGGGAGCTGTTTTTT. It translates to CASSLQGANTGELFF.

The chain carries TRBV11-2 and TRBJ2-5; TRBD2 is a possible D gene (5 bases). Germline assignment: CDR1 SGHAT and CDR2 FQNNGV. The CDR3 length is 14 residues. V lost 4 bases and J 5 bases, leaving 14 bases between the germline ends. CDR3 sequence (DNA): TGTGCCAGCAGCTCCCTTAAGCGGCCGGAGACCCAGTACTTC. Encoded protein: CASSSLKRPETQYF.

The CDR3 sequence is CASRGTSGRFYNEQFF. DNA of the CDR3: TGTGCCAGCAGAGGGACTAGCGGGAGGTTCTACAATGAGCAGTTCTTC. J is TRBJ2-1 and V is TRBV6-4; 15 bases agree with TRBD2. Germline V lookup: CDR1 MRHNA, CDR2 SNTAGT. This CDR3 is 16 amino acids long. The V segment lost 6 bases and the J segment 3 bases; nucleotides outside the gene matches: 3.

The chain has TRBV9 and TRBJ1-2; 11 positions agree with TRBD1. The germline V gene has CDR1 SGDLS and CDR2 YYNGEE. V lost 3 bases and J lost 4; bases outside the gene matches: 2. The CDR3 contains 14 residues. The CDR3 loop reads CASSAGTGGYGYTF. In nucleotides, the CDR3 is TGTGCCAGCAGCGCCGGGACAGGGGGCTATGGCTACACCTTC.

The CDR3 nucleotides read TGTGCCTGGATGCCTAGCGGGAGGATGGCCTACAATGAGCAGTTCTTC. Protein product: CAWMPSGRMAYNEQFF. The chain employs TRBV30 and TRBJ2-1; 11 bases map to TRBD2. The germline CDR1 and CDR2 sequences are GTSNPN and SVGIG (reference sequence). The CDR3 has 16 residues. Losses at the gene ends were 4 bases for V and 2 bases for J; bases not matched to a gene: 7.

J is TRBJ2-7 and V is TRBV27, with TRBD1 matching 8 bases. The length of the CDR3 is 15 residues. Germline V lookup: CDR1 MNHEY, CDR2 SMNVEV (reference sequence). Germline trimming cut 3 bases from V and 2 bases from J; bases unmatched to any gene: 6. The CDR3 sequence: CASSFWTGYPYEQYF. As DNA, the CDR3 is TGTGCCAGCAGTTTCTGGACAGGGTATCCCTACGAGCAGTACTTC.

The CDR3 bases are TGTGCCAGCAGCTCAGGGCTGTTGGCCAAAAACATTCAGTACTTC. Amino acid sequence: CASSSGLLAKNIQYF. The chain uses TRBV11-2 and TRBJ2-4; weak D call: TRBD1 (5 bases). CDR1 is SGHAT and CDR2 is FQNNGV in the germline V gene. The germline V and J ends were trimmed by 4 bases and 1 base, with 11 bases remaining between them. The CDR3 sequence is 15 residues long.

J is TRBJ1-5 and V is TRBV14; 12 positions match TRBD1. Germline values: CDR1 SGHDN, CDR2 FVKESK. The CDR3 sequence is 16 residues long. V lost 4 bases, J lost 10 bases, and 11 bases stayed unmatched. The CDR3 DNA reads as TGTGCCAGCAGCCCCCGGGACAGGGGGCGAGGGGAACCCCAGCATTTT. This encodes CASSPRDRGRGEPQHF.

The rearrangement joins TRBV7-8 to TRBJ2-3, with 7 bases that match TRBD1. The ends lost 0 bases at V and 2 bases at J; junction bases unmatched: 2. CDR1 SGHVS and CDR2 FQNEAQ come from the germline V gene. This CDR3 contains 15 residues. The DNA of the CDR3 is TGTGCCAGCAGCTTAGCCGGGACAGTCACAGATACGCAGTATTTT. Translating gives CASSLAGTVTDTQYF.

The CDR3 region has the DNA TGTGCCACCAGCAGACCCTCGACAGGGGGCGTGGAGACCCAGTACTTC. Amino acids: CATSRPSTGGVETQYF. V and J are TRBV15 and TRBJ2-5; 10 bases line up with TRBD1. Germline V gene data show CDR1 as LNHNV and CDR2 as YYDKDF (reference sequence). The ends lost 2 bases at V and 5 bases at J; junction bases unmatched: 8. There are 16 residues in the CDR3.

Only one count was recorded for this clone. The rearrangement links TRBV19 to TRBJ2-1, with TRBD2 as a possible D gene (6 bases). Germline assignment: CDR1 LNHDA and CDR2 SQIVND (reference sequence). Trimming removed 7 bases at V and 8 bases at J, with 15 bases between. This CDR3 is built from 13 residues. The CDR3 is CASIGTGAHEQFF. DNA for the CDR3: TGTGCCAGTATTGGGACGGGAGCCCATGAGCAGTTCTTC.

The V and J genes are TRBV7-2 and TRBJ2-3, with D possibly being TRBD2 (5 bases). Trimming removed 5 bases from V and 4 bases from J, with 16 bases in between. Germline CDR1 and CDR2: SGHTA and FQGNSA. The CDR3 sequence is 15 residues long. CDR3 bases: TGTGCCAGCAGCACATCAACTAGAACCTCAGATACGCAGTATTTT. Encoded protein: CASSTSTRTSDTQYF.

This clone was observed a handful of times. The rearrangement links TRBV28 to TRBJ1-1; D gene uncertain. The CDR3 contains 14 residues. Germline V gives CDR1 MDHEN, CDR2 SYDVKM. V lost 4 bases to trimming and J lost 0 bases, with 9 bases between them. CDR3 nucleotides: TGTGCCAGCAGTTCCCAGGCCATGAACACTGAAGCTTTCTTT. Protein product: CASSSQAMNTEAFF.

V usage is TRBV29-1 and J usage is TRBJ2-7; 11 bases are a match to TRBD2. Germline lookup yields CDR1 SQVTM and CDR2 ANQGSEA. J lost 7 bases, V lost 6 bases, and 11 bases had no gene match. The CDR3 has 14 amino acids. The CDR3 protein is CSVSTSGILGEQYF. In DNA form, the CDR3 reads TGCAGCGTCTCGACTAGCGGGATCCTGGGGGAGCAGTACTTC.

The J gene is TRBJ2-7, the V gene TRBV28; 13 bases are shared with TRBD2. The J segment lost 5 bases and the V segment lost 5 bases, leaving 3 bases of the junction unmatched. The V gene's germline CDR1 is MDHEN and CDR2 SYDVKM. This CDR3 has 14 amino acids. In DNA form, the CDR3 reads TGTGCCAGCAGTCCCGGGACTAGCGGGAACGAGCAGTACTTC. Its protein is CASSPGTSGNEQYF.

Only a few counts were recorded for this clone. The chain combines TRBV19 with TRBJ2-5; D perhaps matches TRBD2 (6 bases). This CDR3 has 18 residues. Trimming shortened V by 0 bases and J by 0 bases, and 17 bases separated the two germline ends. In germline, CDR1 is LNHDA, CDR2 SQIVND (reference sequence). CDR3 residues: CASSIDHASGSYQETQYF. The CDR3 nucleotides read TGTGCCAGTAGTATAGATCACGCGAGCGGGTCGTACCAAGAGACCCAGTACTTC.